This is a list of T cell receptor beta chains from one sample in a study of shared clonotypes between healthy human individuals. Method: immunoSEQ multiplex PCR; TCRdb's copy keeps in-frame clones and lacks some. The table shows about 2.3 million clones, with approximately 93% occurring only once. What was sequenced was naive CD4+ T cells from PBMCs. The receptor set was obtained from a young man in good health. Some clones in this sample may be carry-over from other donors' samples. Each CDR3 is given with its conserved first and last residue. A D gene is named only where the DNA matches it firmly. Size tells how often a clone was seen (once, few, many) or the class of an expanded clone, and some rows leave it out.

size	V	length	J	D	CDR3	DNA
once	TRBV7-2	12	TRBJ1-2	.	CASSLEPYGYTF	TGTGCCAGCAGCTTAGAGCCCTATGGCTACACCTTC
.	TRBV7-9	13	TRBJ2-7	.	CASSLGGLYEQYF	TGTGCCAGCAGCTTGGGGGGCCTCTACGAGCAGTACTTC
.	TRBV19	13	TRBJ2-6	.	CASSTSGANVLTF	TGTGCCAGTAGTACGAGCGGGGCCAACGTCCTGACTTTC
.	TRBV7-2	16	TRBJ1-1	TRBD1	CASSFRRQGGNTEAFF	TGTGCCAGCAGCTTCCGACGACAGGGGGGCAACACTGAAGCTTTCTTT
.	TRBV9	14	TRBJ2-5	.	CASSVDFFAETQYF	TGTGCCAGCAGCGTAGATTTTTTCGCTGAGACCCAGTACTTC
.	TRBV15	15	TRBJ1-1	.	CATSREGTSNTEAFF	TGTGCCACCAGCAGGGAGGGGACGTCGAACACTGAAGCTTTCTTT
once	TRBV10-3	15	TRBJ2-5	TRBD2	CAIKAGGTYQETQYF	TGTGCCATCAAGGCCGGGGGGACGTACCAAGAGACCCAGTACTTC
.	TRBV28	14	TRBJ1-2	TRBD1	CASSLGTEVYGYTF	TGTGCCAGCAGTTTGGGGACAGAGGTCTATGGCTACACCTTC
.	TRBV11-3	13	TRBJ2-3	.	CASSFNRRGTQYF	TGTGCCAGCAGCTTCAATAGGAGGGGTACGCAGTATTTT
.	TRBV6-5	14	TRBJ1-3	.	CASSYSDSPNTIYF	TGTGCCAGCAGTTACTCCGACAGCCCCAACACCATATATTTT
.	TRBV7-2	16	TRBJ2-1	TRBD2	CASSSASGSSYNEQFF	TGTGCCAGCAGCTCAGCTAGCGGGAGCTCCTACAATGAGCAGTTCTTC
.	TRBV5-6	14	TRBJ1-5	.	CASSLLGASEPQHF	TGTGCCAGCAGCTTGCTCGGGGCGTCCGAGCCCCAGCATTTT
.	TRBV7-3	14	TRBJ2-1	.	CASSSKSPYNEQFF	TGTGCCAGCAGCTCTAAGAGTCCCTACAATGAGCAGTTCTTC
.	TRBV4-2	15	TRBJ2-7	.	CASSQGPVSPSEQYF	TGTGCCAGCAGCCAAGGTCCGGTTTCACCCTCCGAGCAGTACTTC
.	TRBV1	18	TRBJ2-5	.	CTSSLRLAGGPGQETQYF	TGCACCAGCAGCCTAAGACTAGCGGGAGGGCCGGGTCAAGAGACCCAGTACTTC
.	TRBV2	13	TRBJ2-1	.	CASSVLGPNEQFF	TGTGCCAGCAGTGTTCTAGGGCCCAATGAGCAGTTCTTC
.	TRBV28	14	TRBJ2-5	TRBD2	CASSFSGGGETQYF	TGTGCCAGCAGTTTCTCCGGGGGGGGAGAGACCCAGTACTTC
.	TRBV19	14	TRBJ2-5	.	CASSNFQGQETQYF	TGTGCCAGTAGTAACTTCCAGGGCCAAGAGACCCAGTACTTC
.	TRBV19	15	TRBJ2-6	.	CASSQVQAGANVLTF	TGTGCCAGTAGTCAGGTCCAGGCTGGGGCCAACGTCCTGACTTTC
.	TRBV10-2	14	TRBJ2-6	.	CASSDRAGANVLTF	TGCGCCAGCAGTGACAGGGCTGGGGCCAACGTCCTGACTTTC
.	TRBV4-1	15	TRBJ1-5	.	CASSFGQSRNQPQHF	TGCGCCAGCAGTTTCGGACAGAGCCGAAATCAGCCCCAGCATTTT
.	TRBV10-3	14	TRBJ2-1	TRBD2	CATGRASGMNEQFF	TGTGCCACCGGCCGGGCTAGCGGGATGAATGAGCAGTTCTTC
.	TRBV5-4	16	TRBJ2-2	TRBD2	CASSPGLAGNTGELFF	TGTGCCAGCAGCCCCGGACTAGCGGGAAACACCGGGGAGCTGTTTTTT
.	TRBV5-6	15	TRBJ1-1	.	CASSPTGTLNTEAFF	TGTGCCAGCAGCCCCACCGGGACACTAAACACTGAAGCTTTCTTT
.	TRBV11-2	12	TRBJ2-3	.	CASRPSTDTQYF	TGTGCCAGCAGACCAAGCACAGATACGCAGTATTTT
.	TRBV5-3	14	TRBJ2-7	TRBD2	CARSSPSGEGEQYF	TGTGCCAGAAGCAGCCCTAGCGGTGAAGGGGAGCAGTACTTC
.	TRBV5-6	17	TRBJ2-1	TRBD2	CASSSPVSLAGGNEQFF	TGTGCCAGCAGCTCCCCGGTTAGCCTAGCGGGAGGGAATGAGCAGTTCTTC
.	TRBV5-1	15	TRBJ1-5	.	CASSQATGRNQPQHF	TGCGCCAGCAGCCAGGCGACGGGACGCAATCAGCCCCAGCATTTT
.	TRBV5-1	15	TRBJ1-2	.	CASSLVPGSDYGYTF	TGCGCCAGCAGCTTGGTTCCAGGTTCTGACTATGGCTACACCTTC
.	TRBV9	15	TRBJ2-1	.	CASSVRADGYNEQFF	TGTGCCAGCAGCGTGCGAGCGGACGGTTACAATGAGCAGTTCTTC
.	TRBV19	12	TRBJ2-3	.	CASSRRADTQYF	TGTGCCAGTAGTCGGCGGGCAGATACGCAGTATTTT
.	TRBV7-2	14	TRBJ2-3	.	CASSLESGSDTQYF	TGTGCCAGCAGCTTAGAGAGTGGGTCAGATACGCAGTATTTT
.	TRBV19	15	TRBJ1-5	.	CASSIDPRTYQPQHF	TGTGCCAGTAGTATCGATCCCAGGACCTATCAGCCCCAGCATTTT
.	TRBV11-2	13	TRBJ2-7	.	CASSFRVLYEQYF	TGTGCCAGCAGCTTCAGGGTGCTCTACGAGCAGTACTTC
.	TRBV19	14	TRBJ2-1	TRBD2	CASSIGGRGPWQFF	TGTGCCAGTAGTATCGGCGGGAGGGGCCCATGGCAGTTCTTC
.	TRBV7-8	14	TRBJ1-1	.	CASSLAEANTEAFF	TGTGCCAGCAGCTTAGCTGAGGCAAACACTGAAGCTTTCTTT
.	TRBV5-1	16	TRBJ2-3	.	CASSNGLAPGTDTQYF	TGCGCCAGCAGCAACGGACTCGCCCCGGGCACAGATACGCAGTATTTT
.	TRBV7-2	15	TRBJ1-1	.	CASSLVPGLYTEAFF	TGTGCCAGCAGCTTAGTGCCAGGGCTATACACTGAAGCTTTCTTT
once	TRBV5-1	15	TRBJ2-7	TRBD1	CASSGRDRGTGEQYF	TGCGCCAGCAGCGGCCGGGACAGGGGGACCGGCGAGCAGTACTTC
.	TRBV7-2	16	TRBJ1-4	TRBD1	CASSLWTGATNEKLFF	TGTGCCAGCAGCCTATGGACAGGAGCAACTAATGAAAAACTGTTTTTT
.	TRBV6-6	15	TRBJ1-4	.	CASSYSNSLNEKLFF	TGTGCCAGCAGTTACTCGAACAGCCTAAATGAAAAACTGTTTTTT
once	TRBV5-4	12	TRBJ1-2	.	CASSSLRGGYTF	TGTGCCAGCAGCTCACTGAGGGGTGGCTACACCTTC
.	TRBV7-2	13	TRBJ2-3	.	CASSLGAGDTQYF	TGTGCCAGCAGCTTAGGGGCAGGGGATACGCAGTATTTT
few	TRBV28	14	TRBJ1-5	TRBD1	CASRTGAYNQPQHF	TGTGCCAGCAGGACAGGGGCGTACAATCAGCCCCAGCATTTT